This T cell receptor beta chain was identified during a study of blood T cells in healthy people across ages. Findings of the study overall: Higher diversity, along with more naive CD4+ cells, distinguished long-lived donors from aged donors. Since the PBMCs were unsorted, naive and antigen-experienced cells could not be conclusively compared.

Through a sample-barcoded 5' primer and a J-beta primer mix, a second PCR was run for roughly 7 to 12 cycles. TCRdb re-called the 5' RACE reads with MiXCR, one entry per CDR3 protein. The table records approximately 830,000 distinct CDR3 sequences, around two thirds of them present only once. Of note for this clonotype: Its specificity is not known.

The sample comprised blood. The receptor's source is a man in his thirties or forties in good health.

The CDR3 DNA follows: TGTGCCAGCAGCCCCTTAGGGGTCAATGGCTACACCTTC. Amino acid sequence: CASSPLGVNGYTF. The rearrangement links TRBV7-2 to TRBJ1-2, with D possibly TRBD1 on 5 matching bases. CDR3 size: 13 residues. Germline CDR1 is SGHTA and CDR2 is FQGNSA. The ends were cut back, 5 bases at V and 6 bases at J, with 13 bases in the middle.